The clone carrying this T cell receptor (beta chain) was recorded at least ten times. Its specificity is unknown. This specimen belongs to a study of T-cell reconstitution after alpha-beta-depleted transplantation in children. The study's findings and limits: Reports say that about two months after transplant, the alpha-beta T cells came out of several hundred graft clones that had expanded. It was newly produced T cells that mostly accounted for T-cell counts and diversity one year after transplant. The origin of high day-60 TCRbeta diversity in some patients lay in surviving recipient T cells and thymic progenitors.

Unique molecular identifiers featured in how the TCRbeta library was prepared. TCRdb recomputed calls from the PCR reads with MiXCR, one row per CDR3 protein. This table has roughly 70,000 distinct CDR3 sequences, 4.9% appearing once. Sequenced here: PBMCs, mostly from graft donor cells, sampled 180 days after TCRalphabeta/CD19-depleted stem cell transplant. This receptor was taken from a boy in the first two years of life who had a stem cell transplant for acute myeloid leukemia, so the T cells may come from the graft donor.

DNA for the CDR3: TGTGCCAGCAGTCCCGGGACAAACTACGAGCAGTACTTC. It translates to CASSPGTNYEQYF. J is TRBJ2-7 and V is TRBV12-3 or TRBV12-4, with D perhaps TRBD1 (6 bases). V lost 5 bases and J 3 bases, leaving 11 bases between the germline ends. The CDR3 has 13 residues.